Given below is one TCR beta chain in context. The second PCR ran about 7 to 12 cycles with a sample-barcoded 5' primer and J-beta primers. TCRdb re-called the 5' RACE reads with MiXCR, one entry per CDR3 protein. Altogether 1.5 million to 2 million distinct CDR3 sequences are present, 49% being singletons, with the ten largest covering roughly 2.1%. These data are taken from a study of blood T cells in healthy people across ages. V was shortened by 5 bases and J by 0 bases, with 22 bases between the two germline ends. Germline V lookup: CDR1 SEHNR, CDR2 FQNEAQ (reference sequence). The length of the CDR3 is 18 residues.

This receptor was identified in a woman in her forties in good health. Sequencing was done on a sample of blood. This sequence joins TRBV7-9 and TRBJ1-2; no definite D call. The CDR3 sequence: CASSPLHKGRETNYGYTF. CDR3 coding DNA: TGTGCCAGCAGCCCGCTGCACAAGGGTCGGGAAACTAACTATGGCTACACCTTC.